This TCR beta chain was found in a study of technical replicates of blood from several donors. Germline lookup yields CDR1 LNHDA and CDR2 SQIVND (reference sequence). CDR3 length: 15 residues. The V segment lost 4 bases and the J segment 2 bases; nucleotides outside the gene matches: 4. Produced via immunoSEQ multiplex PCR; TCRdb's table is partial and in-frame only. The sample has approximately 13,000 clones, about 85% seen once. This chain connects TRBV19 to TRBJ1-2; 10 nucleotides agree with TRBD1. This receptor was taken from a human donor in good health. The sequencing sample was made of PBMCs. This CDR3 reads CASSSGQGGNYGYTF. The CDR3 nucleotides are TGTGCCAGTAGTAGTGGACAGGGGGGCAACTATGGCTACACCTTC.